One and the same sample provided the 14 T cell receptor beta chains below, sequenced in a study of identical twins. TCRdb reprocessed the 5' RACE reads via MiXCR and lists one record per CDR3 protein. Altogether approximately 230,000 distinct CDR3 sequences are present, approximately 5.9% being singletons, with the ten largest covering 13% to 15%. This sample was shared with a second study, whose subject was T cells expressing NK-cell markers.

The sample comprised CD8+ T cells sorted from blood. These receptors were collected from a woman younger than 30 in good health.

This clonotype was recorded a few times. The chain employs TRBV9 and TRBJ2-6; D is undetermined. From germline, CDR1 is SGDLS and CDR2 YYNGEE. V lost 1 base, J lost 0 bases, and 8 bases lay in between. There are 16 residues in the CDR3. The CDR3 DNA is TGTGCCAGCAGCGTAAGTGTGTCCTCTGGGGCCAACGTCCTGACTTTC. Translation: CASSVSVSSGANVLTF.

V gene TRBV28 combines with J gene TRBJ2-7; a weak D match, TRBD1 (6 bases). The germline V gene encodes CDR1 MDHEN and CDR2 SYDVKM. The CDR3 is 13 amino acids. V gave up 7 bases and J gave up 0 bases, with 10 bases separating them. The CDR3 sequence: CASTRQVSYEQYF. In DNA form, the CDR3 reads TGTGCCAGCACGAGACAGGTCTCCTACGAGCAGTACTTC.

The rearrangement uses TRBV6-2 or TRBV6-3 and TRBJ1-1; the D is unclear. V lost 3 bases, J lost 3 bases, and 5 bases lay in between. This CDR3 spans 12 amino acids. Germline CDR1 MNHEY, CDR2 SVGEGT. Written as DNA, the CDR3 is TGTGCCAGCAGTTATCAATACACTGAAGCTTTCTTT. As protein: CASSYQYTEAFF.

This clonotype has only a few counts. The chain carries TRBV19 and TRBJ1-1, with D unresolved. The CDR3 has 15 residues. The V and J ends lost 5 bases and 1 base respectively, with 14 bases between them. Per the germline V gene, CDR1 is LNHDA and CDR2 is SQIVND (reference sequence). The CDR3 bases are TGTGCCAGTAGTCTGCTCCTTAGCCCGAACACTGAAGCTTTCTTT. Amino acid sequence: CASSLLLSPNTEAFF.

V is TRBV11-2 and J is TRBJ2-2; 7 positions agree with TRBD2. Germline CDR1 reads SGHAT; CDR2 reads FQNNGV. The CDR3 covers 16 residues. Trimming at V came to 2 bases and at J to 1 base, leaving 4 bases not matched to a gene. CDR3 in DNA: TGTGCCAGCAGCTTATCTCCTAGCGGGAACACCGGGGAGCTGTTTTTT. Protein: CASSLSPSGNTGELFF.

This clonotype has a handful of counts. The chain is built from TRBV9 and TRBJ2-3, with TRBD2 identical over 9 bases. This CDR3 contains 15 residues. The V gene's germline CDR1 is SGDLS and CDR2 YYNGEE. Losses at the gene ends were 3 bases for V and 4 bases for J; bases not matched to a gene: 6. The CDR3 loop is CASSARAGGPDTQYF. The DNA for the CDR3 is TGTGCCAGCAGCGCCCGAGCGGGGGGACCAGATACGCAGTATTTT.

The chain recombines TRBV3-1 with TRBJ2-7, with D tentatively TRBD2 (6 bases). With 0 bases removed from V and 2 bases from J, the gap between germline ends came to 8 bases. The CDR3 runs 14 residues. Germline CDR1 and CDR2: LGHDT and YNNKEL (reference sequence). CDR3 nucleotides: TGTGCCAGCAGCCAAGACACGGGGGCCTACGAGCAGTACTTC. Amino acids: CASSQDTGAYEQYF.

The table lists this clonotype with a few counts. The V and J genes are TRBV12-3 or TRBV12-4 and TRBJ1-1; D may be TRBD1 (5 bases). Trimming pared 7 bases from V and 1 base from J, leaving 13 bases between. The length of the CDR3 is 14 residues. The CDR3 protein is CASNQGFWNTEAFF. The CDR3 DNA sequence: TGTGCCAGCAACCAGGGTTTTTGGAACACTGAAGCTTTCTTT.

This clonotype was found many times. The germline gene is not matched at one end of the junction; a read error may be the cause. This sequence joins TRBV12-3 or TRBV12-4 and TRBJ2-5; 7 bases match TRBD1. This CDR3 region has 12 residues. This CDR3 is CASSYTGQAEDF. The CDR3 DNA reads TGTGCCAGCAGTTACACCGGACAGGCGGAGGACTTC.

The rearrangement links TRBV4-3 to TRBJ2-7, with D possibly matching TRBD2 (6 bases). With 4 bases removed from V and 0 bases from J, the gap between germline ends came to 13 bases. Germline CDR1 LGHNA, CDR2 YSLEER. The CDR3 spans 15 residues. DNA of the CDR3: TGCGCCAGCAGCCCGACAGTCGGGAGCTCCTACGAGCAGTACTTC. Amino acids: CASSPTVGSSYEQYF.

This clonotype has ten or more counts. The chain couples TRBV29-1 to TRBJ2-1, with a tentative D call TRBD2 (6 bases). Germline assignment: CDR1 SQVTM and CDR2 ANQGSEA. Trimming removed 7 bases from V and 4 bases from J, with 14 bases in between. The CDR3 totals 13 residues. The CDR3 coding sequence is TGCAGCGCCGGTGGGGGGTTATACAATGAGCAGTTCTTC. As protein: CSAGGGLYNEQFF.

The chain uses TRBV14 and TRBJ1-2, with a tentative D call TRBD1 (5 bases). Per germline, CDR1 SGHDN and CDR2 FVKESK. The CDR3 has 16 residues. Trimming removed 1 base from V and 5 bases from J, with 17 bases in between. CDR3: CASSQALRGGVYGYTF. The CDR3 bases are TGTGCCAGCAGCCAAGCCCTACGGGGAGGGGTTTATGGCTACACCTTC. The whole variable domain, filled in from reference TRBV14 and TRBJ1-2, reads EAGVTQFPSHSVIEKGQTVTLRCDPISGHDNLYWYRRVMGKEIKFLLHFVKESKQDESGMPNNRFLAERTGGTYSTLKVQPAELEDSGVYFCASSQALRGGVYGYTFGSGTRLTVV.

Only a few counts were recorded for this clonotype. CDR3 in amino acids: CSASGGWMAATNRDTEAFF. Here the CDR3 DNA reads TGCAGTGCTAGCGGGGGATGGATGGCAGCTACAAACCGGGACACTGAAGCTTTCTTT. V is TRBV20-1 and J is TRBJ1-1; possible D gene TRBD1, 5 bases. The CDR3 is made up of 19 amino acids. Deletions cut 3 bases from V and 3 bases from J, with 29 bases between. Germline V gene data show CDR1 as DFQATT and CDR2 as SNEGSKA (reference sequence).

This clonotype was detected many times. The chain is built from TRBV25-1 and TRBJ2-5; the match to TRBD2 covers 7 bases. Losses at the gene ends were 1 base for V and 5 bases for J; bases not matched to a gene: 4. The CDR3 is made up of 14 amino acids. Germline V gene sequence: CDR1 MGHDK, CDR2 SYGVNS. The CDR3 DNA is TGTGCCAGCAGTGAATGGGGGGGACGGGAGACCCAGTACTTC. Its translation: CASSEWGGRETQYF.